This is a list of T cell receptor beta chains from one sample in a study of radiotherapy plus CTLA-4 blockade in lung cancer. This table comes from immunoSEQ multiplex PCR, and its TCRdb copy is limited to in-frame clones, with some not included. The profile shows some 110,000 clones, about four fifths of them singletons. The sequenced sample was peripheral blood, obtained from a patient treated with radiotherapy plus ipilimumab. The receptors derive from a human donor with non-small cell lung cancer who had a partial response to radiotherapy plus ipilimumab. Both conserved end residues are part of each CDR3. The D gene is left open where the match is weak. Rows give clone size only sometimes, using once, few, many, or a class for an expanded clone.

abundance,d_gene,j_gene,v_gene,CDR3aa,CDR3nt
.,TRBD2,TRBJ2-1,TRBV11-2,CASSVSGGNNEQFF,TGTGCCAGCAGCGTTAGCGGGGGAAACAATGAGCAGTTCTTC
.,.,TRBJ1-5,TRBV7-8,CASSLVSVNSNQPQHF,TGTGCCAGCAGCTTAGTGTCGGTTAATAGCAATCAGCCCCAGCATTTT
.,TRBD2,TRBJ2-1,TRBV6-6,CASSYIRGTSDNEQFF,TGTGCCAGCAGTTATATACGCGGGACTAGCGACAATGAGCAGTTCTTC
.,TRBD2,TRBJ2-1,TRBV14,CASSQVASGRMGPFF,TGTGCCAGCAGCCAAGTAGCTAGCGGGAGGATGGGCCCGTTCTTC
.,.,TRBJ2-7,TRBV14,CASSRAPSGRSSYEQYF,TGTGCCAGCAGCCGGGCGCCGAGTGGGCGCAGCTCCTACGAGCAGTACTTC
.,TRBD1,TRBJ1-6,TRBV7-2,CASSLHRGNSPLHF,TGTGCCAGCAGCCTCCACAGGGGTAATTCACCCCTCCACTTT
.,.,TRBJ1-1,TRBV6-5,CAISDLGSITEAFF,TGTGCCATCAGTGACCTTGGTAGCATAACTGAAGCTTTCTTT
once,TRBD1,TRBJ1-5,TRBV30,CAWRGQGVQPQHF,TGTGCCTGGCGCGGACAGGGAGTTCAGCCCCAGCATTTT
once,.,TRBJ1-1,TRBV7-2,CASSSPKGYAFF,TGTGCCAGCAGCTCCCCGAAGGGGTACGCTTTCTTT
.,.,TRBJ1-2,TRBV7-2,CASSLSAMAGYGYTF,TGTGCCAGCAGCTTAAGCGCGATGGCAGGGTATGGCTACACCTTC
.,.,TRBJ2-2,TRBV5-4,CASSLRSLAPTGTGELFF,TGTGCCAGCAGCTTGCGGTCTCTAGCTCCGACGGGCACCGGGGAGCTGTTTTTT
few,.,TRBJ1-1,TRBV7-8,CASSFLSGGTTEAFF,TGTGCCAGCAGCTTTTTGTCCGGGGGGACCACTGAAGCTTTCTTT
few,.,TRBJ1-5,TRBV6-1,CASLQTNGNQPQHF,TGTGCCAGCCTTCAGACTAACGGCAATCAGCCCCAGCATTTT
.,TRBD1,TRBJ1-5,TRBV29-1,CSATTGDKPQHF,TGCAGCGCCACGACAGGGGATAAGCCCCAGCATTTT
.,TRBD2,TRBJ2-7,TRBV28,CASSFPASGGAYEQYF,TGTGCCAGCAGTTTCCCGGCTAGCGGGGGGGCCTACGAGCAGTACTTC
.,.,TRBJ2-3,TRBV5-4,CASSLGVVLSGTSTDTQYF,TGTGCCAGCAGCTTGGGGGTCGTATTATCGGGGACTAGCACAGATACGCAGTATTTT
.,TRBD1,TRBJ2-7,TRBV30,CAWGTGGHEQYF,TGTGCCTGGGGGACAGGGGGCCACGAGCAGTACTTC
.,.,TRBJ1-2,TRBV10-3,CAIRDSDPRGYTF,TGTGCCATCAGGGACTCAGACCCCCGCGGCTACACCTTC
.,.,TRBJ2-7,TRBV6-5,CASSVQGYSYEQYF,TGTGCCAGCAGCGTACAGGGATACTCCTACGAGCAGTACTTC
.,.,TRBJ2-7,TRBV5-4,CASSNGTRRGEQYF,TGTGCCAGCAGCAACGGGACCAGGAGGGGCGAGCAGTACTTC
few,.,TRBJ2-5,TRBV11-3,CASSPGFRETQYF,TGTGCCAGCAGCCCAGGGTTTCGGGAGACCCAGTACTTC
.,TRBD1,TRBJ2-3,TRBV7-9,CASTGTGDTDTQYF,TGTGCCAGCACCGGGACAGGGGACACAGATACGCAGTATTTT
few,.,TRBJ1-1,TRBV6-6,CASRWGDTEAFF,TGTGCCAGTCGTTGGGGGGACACTGAAGCTTTCTTT
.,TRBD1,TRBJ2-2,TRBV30,CAWGRQGNGELFF,TGTGCCTGGGGTAGACAGGGGAACGGGGAGCTGTTTTTT
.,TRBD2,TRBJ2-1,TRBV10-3,CAISDASGRGGDNEQFF,TGTGCCATCAGTGACGCTAGCGGGAGGGGGGGGGACAATGAGCAGTTCTTC
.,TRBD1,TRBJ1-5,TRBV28,CASRNRGTGGGDQPQHF,TGTGCCAGCAGAAACCGCGGGACAGGGGGTGGCGATCAGCCCCAGCATTTT
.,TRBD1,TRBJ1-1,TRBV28,CASSRQGHTEAFF,TGTGCCAGCAGTCGACAGGGACACACTGAAGCTTTCTTT
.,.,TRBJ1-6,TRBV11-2,CASSLVRDSPLHF,TGTGCCAGCAGCTTAGTACGGGATTCACCCCTCCACTTT
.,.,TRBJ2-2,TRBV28,CASSLGTTGELFF,TGTGCCAGCAGTTTAGGGACTACCGGGGAGCTGTTTTTT
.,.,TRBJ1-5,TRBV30,CAWSTLLEDGQPQHF,TGTGCCTGGAGTACCCTCCTAGAAGACGGTCAGCCCCAGCATTTT
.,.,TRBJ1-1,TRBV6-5,CASSPGGGRNTEAFF,TGTGCCAGCAGTCCCGGGGGGGGGCGGAACACTGAAGCTTTCTTT
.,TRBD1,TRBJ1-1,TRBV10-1,CASSETGGHCDTEAFF,TGCGCCAGCAGTGAGACAGGGGGCCACTGCGACACTGAAGCTTTCTTT
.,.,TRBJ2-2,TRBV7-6,CASSLAARGVQTGELFF,TGTGCCAGCAGCTTAGCGGCACGGGGAGTACAGACCGGGGAGCTGTTTTTT
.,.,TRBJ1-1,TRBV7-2,CASSSGGLADKTEAFF,TGTGCCAGCAGCTCCGGAGGTTTAGCGGACAAGACTGAAGCTTTCTTT
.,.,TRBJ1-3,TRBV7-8,CASSPLDGNSGNTIYF,TGTGCCAGCAGCCCCTTGGACGGGAACTCTGGAAACACCATATATTTT
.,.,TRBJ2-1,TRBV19,CASSISGRSYNEQFF,TGTGCCAGTAGTATTAGCGGACGCTCCTACAATGAGCAGTTCTTC